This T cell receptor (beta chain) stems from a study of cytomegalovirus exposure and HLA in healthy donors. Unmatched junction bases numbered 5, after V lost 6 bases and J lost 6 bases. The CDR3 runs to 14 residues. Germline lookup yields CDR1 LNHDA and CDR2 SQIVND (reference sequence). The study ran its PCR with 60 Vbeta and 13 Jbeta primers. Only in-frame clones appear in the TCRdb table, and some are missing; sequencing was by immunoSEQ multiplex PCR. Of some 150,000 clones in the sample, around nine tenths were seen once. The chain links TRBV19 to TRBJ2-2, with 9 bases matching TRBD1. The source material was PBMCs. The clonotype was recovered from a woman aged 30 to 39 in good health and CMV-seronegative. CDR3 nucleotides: TGTGCCAGTAGGGGGACAGGGCGGGCCGGGGAGCTGTTTTTT. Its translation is CASRGTGRAGELFF. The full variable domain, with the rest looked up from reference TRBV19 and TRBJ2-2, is DGGITQSPKYLFRKEGQNVTLSCEQNLNHDAMYWYRQDPGQGLRLIYYSQIVNDFQKGDIAEGYSVSREKKESFPLTVTSAQKNPTAFYLCASRGTGRAGELFFGEGSRLTVL.